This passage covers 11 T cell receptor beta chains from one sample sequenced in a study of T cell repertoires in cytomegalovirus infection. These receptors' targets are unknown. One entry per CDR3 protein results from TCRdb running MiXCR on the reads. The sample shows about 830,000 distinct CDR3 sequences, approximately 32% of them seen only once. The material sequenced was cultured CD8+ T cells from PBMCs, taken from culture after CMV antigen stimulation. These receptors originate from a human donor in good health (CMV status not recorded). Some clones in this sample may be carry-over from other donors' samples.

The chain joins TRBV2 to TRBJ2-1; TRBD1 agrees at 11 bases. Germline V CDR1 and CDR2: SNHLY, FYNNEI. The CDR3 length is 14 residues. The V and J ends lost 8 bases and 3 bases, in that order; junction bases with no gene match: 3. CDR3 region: CASEGTGGYNEQFF. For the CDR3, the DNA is TGTGCCAGCGAAGGGACAGGGGGCTACAATGAGCAGTTCTTC.

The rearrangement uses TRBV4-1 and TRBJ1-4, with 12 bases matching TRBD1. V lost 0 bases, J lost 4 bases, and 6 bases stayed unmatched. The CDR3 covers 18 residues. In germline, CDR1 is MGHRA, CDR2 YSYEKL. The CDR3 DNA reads TGCGCCAGCAGCCAAGATTCAGGGACAGGGGGCTTTAATGAAAAACTGTTTTTT. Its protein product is CASSQDSGTGGFNEKLFF.

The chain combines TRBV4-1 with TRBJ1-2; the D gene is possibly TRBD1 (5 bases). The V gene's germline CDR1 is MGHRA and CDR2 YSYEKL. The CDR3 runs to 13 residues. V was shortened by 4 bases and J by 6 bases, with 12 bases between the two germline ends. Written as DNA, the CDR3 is TGCGCCAGCAGCCTGGACCCAGGGCATGGCTACACCTTC. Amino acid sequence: CASSLDPGHGYTF.

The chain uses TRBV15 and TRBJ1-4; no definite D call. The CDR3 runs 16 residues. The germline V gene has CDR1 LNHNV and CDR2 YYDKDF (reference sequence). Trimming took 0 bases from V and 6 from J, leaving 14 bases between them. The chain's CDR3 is CATSRDERRPDEKLFF. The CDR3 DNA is TGTGCCACCAGCAGAGATGAGCGTCGACCTGATGAAAAACTGTTTTTT. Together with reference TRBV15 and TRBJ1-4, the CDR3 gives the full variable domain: DAMVIQNPRYQVTQFGKPVTLSCSQTLNHNVMYWYQQKSSQAPKLLFHYYDKDFNNEADTPDNFQSRRPNTSFCFLDIRSPGLGDTAMYLCATSRDERRPDEKLFFGSGTQLSVL.

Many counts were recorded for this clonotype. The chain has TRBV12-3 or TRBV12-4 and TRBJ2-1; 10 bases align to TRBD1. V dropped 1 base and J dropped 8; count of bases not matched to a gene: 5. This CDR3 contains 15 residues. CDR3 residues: CASSLVGQGVHEQFF. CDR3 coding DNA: TGTGCCAGCAGTTTAGTTGGACAGGGGGTTCATGAGCAGTTCTTC.

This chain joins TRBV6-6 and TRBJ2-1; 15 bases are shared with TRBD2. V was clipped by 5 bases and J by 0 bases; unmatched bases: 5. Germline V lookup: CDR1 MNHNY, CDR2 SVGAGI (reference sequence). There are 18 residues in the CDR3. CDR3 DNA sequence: TGTGCCAGCAGTCATGGGACTAGCGGGGGGATCTCCTACAATGAGCAGTTCTTC. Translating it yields CASSHGTSGGISYNEQFF.

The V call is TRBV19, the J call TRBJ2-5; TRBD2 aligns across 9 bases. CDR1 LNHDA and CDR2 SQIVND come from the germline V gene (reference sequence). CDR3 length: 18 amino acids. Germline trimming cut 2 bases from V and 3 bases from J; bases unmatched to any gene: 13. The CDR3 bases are TGTGCCAGTAGTATATCCAGCGGGGGGCCTTTGAACGAAGAGACCCAGTACTTC. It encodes CASSISSGGPLNEETQYF.

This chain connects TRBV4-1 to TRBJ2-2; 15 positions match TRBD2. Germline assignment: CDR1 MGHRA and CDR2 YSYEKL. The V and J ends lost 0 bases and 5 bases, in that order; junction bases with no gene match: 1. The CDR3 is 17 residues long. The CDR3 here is CASSQDGLAGGTGELFF. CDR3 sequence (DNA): TGCGCCAGCAGCCAAGATGGACTAGCGGGGGGGACCGGGGAGCTGTTTTTT.

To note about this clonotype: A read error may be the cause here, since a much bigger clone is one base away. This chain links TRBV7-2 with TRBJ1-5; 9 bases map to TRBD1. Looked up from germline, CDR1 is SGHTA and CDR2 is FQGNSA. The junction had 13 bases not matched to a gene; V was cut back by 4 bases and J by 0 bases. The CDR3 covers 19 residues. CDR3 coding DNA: TGTGCCAGCAGCTATCAGACGGGACAGGGCGTTTATAGCAATCAGCCCCAGCATTTT. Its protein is CASSYQTGQGVYSNQPQHF.

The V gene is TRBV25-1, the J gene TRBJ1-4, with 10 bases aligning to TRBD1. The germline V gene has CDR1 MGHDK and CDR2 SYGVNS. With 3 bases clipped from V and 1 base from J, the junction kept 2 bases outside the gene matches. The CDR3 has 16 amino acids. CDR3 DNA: TGTGCCAGCAGTGAGGACAGGGGGTTAACTAATGAAAAACTGTTTTTT. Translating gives CASSEDRGLTNEKLFF.

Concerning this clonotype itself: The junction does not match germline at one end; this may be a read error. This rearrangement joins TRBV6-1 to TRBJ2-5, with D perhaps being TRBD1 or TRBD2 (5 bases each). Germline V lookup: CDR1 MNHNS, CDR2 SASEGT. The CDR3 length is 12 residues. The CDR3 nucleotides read TGTGCCAGCGGGACCTACCAAGGGACCCAGTACTTC. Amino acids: CASGTYQGTQYF.